A selection of T cell receptor beta chains follows, all from one sample in a study of T cell responses to AZD1222 COVID-19 vaccine. Using immunoSEQ multiplex PCR, the repertoire was profiled, and TCRdb retains in-frame clones only, with some absent. The data hold over 130,000 clones, with roughly 90% observed a single time. The input for sequencing was peripheral blood, taken on day 0 of AZD1222 vaccination. All receptors come from an adult in good health. Both conserved end residues are part of each CDR3. Not every row has a clone size; where given, it reads once, few, many or a size class.

V	size	J	CDR3
TRBV2	-	TRBJ1-2	CASNGRGFSGYTF
TRBV6-5	-	TRBJ2-3	CASTHGGTQYF
TRBV6-5	-	TRBJ1-2	CASSRQGALGYTF
TRBV27	-	TRBJ2-7	CASSFQGPYEQYF
TRBV27	-	TRBJ1-3	CASRRTGTSGNTIYF
TRBV5-6	few	TRBJ2-7	CASSNSPGGEQYF
TRBV28	-	TRBJ1-2	CASSLVTGQGGGYTF
TRBV27	-	TRBJ1-6	CASREGGRYSPLHF
TRBV4-2	-	TRBJ1-4	CASSQGQGAMGEKLFF
TRBV27	-	TRBJ2-5	CASSQLAGVQETQYF
TRBV7-9	-	TRBJ2-1	CAGSDRSSYNEQFF
TRBV11-3	-	TRBJ2-2	CASSLGWQSNTGELFF
TRBV11-2	-	TRBJ1-3	CASSRGQFPGNTIYF
TRBV7-8	-	TRBJ1-4	CASSFRGDEKLFF
TRBV7-9	-	TRBJ2-5	CASSPKTRLQETQYF
TRBV4-1	-	TRBJ1-4	CASSPSRGGEKLFF
TRBV7-6	-	TRBJ1-1	CASSPLMEMRAFF
TRBV15	once	TRBJ2-5	CATSRDPTSGGWVETQYF
TRBV5-8	-	TRBJ2-5	CASSFGRGLETQYF
TRBV29-1	-	TRBJ2-3	CSVPPLSGRTDTQYF
TRBV11-3	-	TRBJ2-3	CASSLDRMDTQYF
TRBV28	-	TRBJ2-7	CASRSPTGTSAHYEQYF
TRBV5-1	-	TRBJ1-1	CASSLAGGQGMTEAFF
TRBV7-6	-	TRBJ1-1	CASSRILGMNTEAFF
TRBV7-9	-	TRBJ2-6	CASSLEFGSLGANVLTF
TRBV5-4	-	TRBJ1-4	CASSLGTDEKLFF
TRBV5-5	-	TRBJ1-1	CASRPRDGENTEAFF
TRBV27	-	TRBJ2-7	CASSELRDRAFEYF
TRBV6-1	once	TRBJ2-2	CASSDLAGGPAGELFF